One and the same sample provided the 27 T cell receptor beta chains below, sequenced in a study of blood T cells in healthy people across ages. With a J-beta primer mix and a sample-barcoded 5' primer, a second PCR ran roughly 6 to 11 cycles. TCRdb passed the 5' RACE reads through MiXCR, listing each CDR3 protein once. There are about 830,000 distinct CDR3 sequences in the sample; more than 45% occur only once, and around 22% lies in the top ten. Input material: blood. All receptors derive from a man aged 25 to 45 in good health.

The rearrangement links TRBV5-1 to TRBJ2-1; D unclear. Germline lookup yields CDR1 SGHRS and CDR2 YFSETQ. Trimming cost V 3 bases and J 0 bases, with 13 bases left between them. This CDR3 is built from 16 residues. The CDR3 DNA is TGCGCCAGCAGCTGGAAGCAGGAGATCTCCTACAATGAGCAGTTCTTC. Encoded protein: CASSWKQEISYNEQFF.

J is TRBJ1-1 and V is TRBV7-3, with TRBD1 matching 12 bases. Germline V CDR1 and CDR2: SGHTA, FQGTGA. The CDR3 loop spans 16 amino acids. Trimming at V came to 5 bases and at J to 4 bases, leaving 8 bases not matched to a gene. The CDR3: CASSPGTGGRGTEAFF. The CDR3 nucleotides read TGTGCCAGCAGCCCCGGGACAGGGGGCCGGGGCACTGAAGCTTTCTTT.

The J gene is TRBJ2-5, the V gene TRBV3-1; tentative D call: TRBD1 (5 bases). The J call is uncertain, as TRBJ2-1 better fits the DNA end. CDR3 length equals 15 residues. The V gene's germline CDR1 is LGHDT and CDR2 YNNKEL (reference sequence). CDR3 DNA: TGTGCCAGCAGCCAAGCCCCAGGGCGCCAAGAGACCCAGTTCTTC. This codes for CASSQAPGRQETQFF.

The chain employs TRBV13 and TRBJ2-5; 7 positions match TRBD2. This CDR3 is built from 15 residues. Germline V CDR1 and CDR2: PRHDT, FYEKMQ (reference sequence). V was clipped by 0 bases and J by 2 bases; unmatched bases: 3. The CDR3 DNA is TGTGCCAGCAGCTTAGGCCCTAGCGGACAAGAGACCCAGTACTTC. Translated: CASSLGPSGQETQYF. Looking up the rest from reference TRBV13 and TRBJ2-5 gives the full variable domain: AAGVIQSPRHLIKEKRETATLKCYPIPRHDTVYWYQQGPGQDPQFLISFYEKMQSDKGSIPDRFSAQQFSDYHSELNMSSLELGDSALYFCASSLGPSGQETQYFGPGTRLLVL.

The gene calls are TRBV7-9 and TRBJ1-1; D uncertain. Germline V CDR1 and CDR2: SEHNR, FQNEAQ (reference sequence). The CDR3 covers 14 residues. V dropped 1 base and J dropped 5 bases, with 11 bases sitting between them. DNA for the CDR3: TGTGCCAGCAGCTTAGTGGGGTACGGGACTGAAGCTTTCTTT. Encoded protein: CASSLVGYGTEAFF.

The chain has TRBV20-1 and TRBJ2-7; D not resolved. CDR1 and CDR2 from the germline V gene are DFQATT and SNEGSKA (reference sequence). The CDR3 has 14 amino acids. The ends were cut back, 3 bases at V and 7 bases at J, with 19 bases in the middle. This chain's CDR3 is CSASRLISHNEQYF. CDR3 in DNA: TGCAGTGCTAGCCGGCTAATCTCCCACAATGAGCAGTACTTC.

This rearrangement joins TRBV11-1 to TRBJ2-5, with a tentative D call TRBD1 (5 bases). Germline assignment: CDR1 SGHAT and CDR2 FQDESV (reference sequence). V was clipped by 4 bases and J by 5 bases, with 17 bases between them. This CDR3 has 15 residues. The CDR3 bases are TGTGCCAGCAGCTCTAGGGGCACCCCTAGGGAGACCCAGTACTTC. Its translation: CASSSRGTPRETQYF.

V usage is TRBV7-8 and J usage is TRBJ2-4; no clear D gene. The DNA end favors TRBJ2-5, so the J call may be wrong. The CDR3 is 14 residues long. CDR1 is SGHVS, CDR2 FQNEAQ, per germline. Here the CDR3 reads CASSRTVVRETQYF. The CDR3 bases are TGTGCCAGCAGCCGTACTGTTGTTCGGGAGACCCAGTACTTC.

This clonotype was found once. This sequence joins TRBV29-1 and TRBJ2-1; D may match TRBD1 or TRBD2 (5 bases each). The CDR3 length is 14 residues. From germline, CDR1 is SQVTM and CDR2 ANQGSEA. The V gene lost 1 base and the J gene lost 4 bases, with 11 bases spanning the gap. The CDR3 coding sequence is TGCAGCGTTGAAGGAGGGGAAGCGTACAATGAGCAGTTCTTC. Its translation: CSVEGGEAYNEQFF.

The rearrangement links TRBV3-1 to TRBJ2-1; 7 nucleotides line up with TRBD1. Germline CDR1 and CDR2: LGHDT and YNNKEL (reference sequence). The junction had 12 bases not matched to a gene; V was cut back by 4 bases and J by 3 bases. CDR3 length: 17 amino acids. The CDR3 spells CASSPEGGLGSYNEQFF. The CDR3 DNA reads TGTGCCAGCAGCCCAGAAGGGGGCCTTGGAAGCTACAATGAGCAGTTCTTC.

The V call is TRBV20-1, the J call TRBJ2-7, with 8 bases matching TRBD2. Germline CDR1 and CDR2: DFQATT and SNEGSKA (reference sequence). Trimming took 3 bases from V and 3 from J; bases not matched to a gene: 4. This CDR3 contains 13 residues. This CDR3 is CSASGGAFYEQYF. The CDR3 DNA is TGCAGTGCTAGCGGGGGGGCCTTCTACGAGCAGTACTTC.

The J gene is TRBJ1-5, the V gene TRBV5-5; 7 bases map to TRBD1. J gave up 6 bases and V 0 bases, and 6 bases lay outside the gene matches. CDR1 SGHKS and CDR2 YYEKEE come from the germline V gene (reference sequence). This CDR3 region has 15 residues. CDR3 loop: CASSLVLTGSQPQHF. Written as DNA, the CDR3 is TGTGCCAGCAGCTTGGTTTTGACAGGGAGTCAGCCCCAGCATTTT.

This chain joins TRBV7-2 and TRBJ1-6; 7 nucleotides align to TRBD1. V was pared by 3 bases and J by 9 bases, with 8 bases of the junction left unmatched. This CDR3 has 15 residues. CDR1 is SGHTA and CDR2 is FQGNSA in the germline V gene. The CDR3 DNA sequence: TGTGCCAGCAGCTTTACCGGGACAGAGGGTTCACCCCTCCACTTT. Encoded protein: CASSFTGTEGSPLHF.

J is TRBJ1-4 and V is TRBV2; 8 bases are a match to TRBD1. The CDR3 loop spans 14 amino acids. The ends lost 8 bases at V and 5 bases at J; junction bases unmatched: 7. Germline lookup yields CDR1 SNHLY and CDR2 FYNNEI. This CDR3 is CASRTGTGNEKLFF. The CDR3 DNA sequence: TGTGCCAGCCGGACCGGGACAGGCAATGAAAAACTGTTTTTT.

A note on this clonotype: One end of the junction varies from germline; a read error may be responsible. This rearrangement joins TRBV7-2 to TRBJ2-3; 9 nucleotides agree with TRBD2. Germline assignment: CDR1 SGHTA and CDR2 FQGNSA. This CDR3 is built from 18 residues. For the CDR3, the DNA is TGTGCCAGCAGCCCTGGACGGAATAGCGGGAGTTCGACAGCTACGCAGTATTTT. Amino acids: CASSPGRNSGSSTATQYF. Drawing the rest from reference TRBV7-2 and TRBJ2-3, the complete variable domain is GAGVSQSPSNKVTEKGKDVELRCDPISGHTALYWYRQSLGQGLEFLIYFQGNSAPDKSGLPSDRFSAERTGGSVSTLTIQRTQQEDSAVYLCASSPGRNSGSSTATQYFGPGTRLTVL.

The chain joins TRBV7-9 to TRBJ2-4; TRBD1 might be the D (6 bases). The J call may be incorrect, as the DNA end agrees better with TRBJ2-7. This CDR3 comprises 12 residues. Per the germline V gene, CDR1 is SEHNR and CDR2 is FQNEAQ (reference sequence). CDR3 loop: CASSSYRAEQYF. CDR3 sequence (DNA): TGTGCCAGCAGCTCCTACAGGGCCGAGCAGTACTTC.

V and J are TRBV3-1 and TRBJ2-7; TRBD2 matches 11 bases. From germline, CDR1 is LGHDT and CDR2 YNNKEL (reference sequence). The ends lost 1 base at V and 5 bases at J; junction bases unmatched: 1. This CDR3 is 14 amino acids long. CDR3 protein: CASSQGTSGHEQYF. In nucleotides, the CDR3 is TGTGCCAGCAGCCAAGGGACTAGCGGGCACGAGCAGTACTTC.

This clonotype came up a few times. The chain links TRBV6-6 to TRBJ2-3, with a possible D match to TRBD2 (5 bases). The V gene's germline CDR1 is MNHNY and CDR2 SVGAGI (reference sequence). V was shortened by 4 bases and J by 8 bases, with 13 bases between the two germline ends. CDR3 length: 13 amino acids. The CDR3 sequence: CASSSTERGTQYF. In DNA form, the CDR3 reads TGTGCCAGCAGTTCAACCGAACGGGGTACGCAGTATTTT.

The rearrangement uses TRBV20-1 and TRBJ2-7, with D perhaps given as TRBD1 or TRBD2 (5 bases each). V dropped 6 bases and J dropped 3 bases, with 15 bases sitting between them. Germline V gives CDR1 DFQATT, CDR2 SNEGSKA (reference sequence). The length of the CDR3 is 13 residues. The CDR3 DNA is TGCAGTGCCCAGGGACGCATCAACTACGAGCAGTACTTC. Its translation is CSAQGRINYEQYF.

A single count supports this clonotype. The chain recombines TRBV5-1 with TRBJ2-5, with 8 bases that match TRBD2. The CDR3 contains 16 residues. J lost 4 bases, V lost 6 bases, and 14 bases had no gene match. The germline V gene has CDR1 SGHRS and CDR2 YFSETQ. CDR3 amino acids: CASNVGGTRISETQYF. The CDR3, as DNA: TGCGCCAGCAATGTGGGAGGGACTAGGATTTCAGAGACCCAGTACTTC.

The chain employs TRBV6-6 and TRBJ2-4; D remains ambiguous. V was clipped by 5 bases and J by 0 bases, with 17 bases between them. Germline values: CDR1 MNHNY, CDR2 SVGAGI (reference sequence). The CDR3 is 17 residues long. For the CDR3, the DNA is TGTGCCAGCAGTAACAGCAAAACCCTAATAGCCAAAAACATTCAGTACTTC. Amino acid sequence: CASSNSKTLIAKNIQYF.

The chain's CDR3 is CASSSKQGARAEAFF. The CDR3 DNA reads as TGTGCCAGCAGTTCCAAACAGGGGGCGAGGGCTGAAGCTTTCTTT. The rearrangement uses TRBV6-5 and TRBJ1-1; 9 nucleotides line up with TRBD1. The CDR3 is made up of 15 amino acids. The V gene end was trimmed by 4 bases and the J gene end by 6 bases; junction bases not matched to a gene: 9. CDR1 is MNHEY, CDR2 SVGAGI, per germline.

A few counts support this clonotype. The J gene is TRBJ2-7, the V gene TRBV5-1, with TRBD2 matching 11 bases. CDR3 length: 14 amino acids. The junction had 3 bases not matched to a gene; V was cut back by 4 bases and J by 3 bases. Per germline, CDR1 SGHRS and CDR2 YFSETQ. CDR3 sequence reads: CASSDTSGSYEQYF. In DNA, the CDR3 is TGCGCCAGCAGCGATACTAGCGGGAGCTACGAGCAGTACTTC.

The chain links TRBV28 to TRBJ1-4; the D is unclear. Germline CDR1 MDHEN, CDR2 SYDVKM. The CDR3 length is 13 residues. Deletions cut 8 bases from V and 5 bases from J, with 12 bases between. The CDR3: CASEAGLNEKLFF. CDR3 coding DNA: TGTGCCAGCGAAGCGGGCCTAAATGAAAAACTGTTTTTT.

This clonotype was counted only a few times. V and J are TRBV6-1 and TRBJ1-1; TRBD1 matches at 7 bases. The CDR3 totals 14 residues. Germline V lookup: CDR1 MNHNS, CDR2 SASEGT. V shed 5 bases, J shed 3 bases, and the junction held 6 bases outside the gene matches. The CDR3 spells CASSRRQGDTEAFF. In DNA form, the CDR3 reads TGTGCCAGCAGTCGTCGACAGGGAGACACTGAAGCTTTCTTT.

This clonotype was seen more than once but under ten times. This rearrangement joins TRBV29-1 to TRBJ2-4; 8 bases fit TRBD1. CDR1 is SQVTM and CDR2 is ANQGSEA in the germline V gene. CDR3 length: 14 amino acids. With 7 bases clipped from V and 1 base from J, the junction kept 6 bases outside the gene matches. CDR3: CSATGAQAKNIQYF. For the CDR3, the DNA is TGCAGCGCGACAGGGGCCCAGGCCAAAAACATTCAGTACTTC.

The genes are TRBV2 and TRBJ2-5; perhaps TRBD2 as D (6 bases). Germline assignment: CDR1 SNHLY and CDR2 FYNNEI. With 7 bases removed from V and 5 bases from J, the gap between germline ends came to 14 bases. The CDR3 totals 13 residues. The CDR3 region is CASIKAGAETQYF. The CDR3 nucleotides read TGTGCCAGCATCAAAGCGGGTGCGGAGACCCAGTACTTC.